This T cell receptor (beta chain) was captured by sequencing in a study of control samples from healthy donors and cancer patients. Profiled with immunoSEQ multiplex PCR; TCRdb holds only in-frame clones, not every one. The data contain 350,000 to 450,000 clones, about nine tenths of them singletons. The CDR3 runs to 15 residues. The germline gives CDR1 SGHAT, CDR2 FQNNGV. Between the trimmed V and J ends, which lost 2 bases and 7 bases, there was a span of 17 bases. V usage is TRBV11-2 and J usage is TRBJ1-2; D not certain. The sequenced sample was PBMCs. This sequence was found in a man in his forties with head and neck cancer. The CDR3 spells CASSLSLANPRGYTF. CDR3 DNA: TGTGCCAGCAGCTTATCCCTAGCAAACCCTCGTGGCTACACCTTC.